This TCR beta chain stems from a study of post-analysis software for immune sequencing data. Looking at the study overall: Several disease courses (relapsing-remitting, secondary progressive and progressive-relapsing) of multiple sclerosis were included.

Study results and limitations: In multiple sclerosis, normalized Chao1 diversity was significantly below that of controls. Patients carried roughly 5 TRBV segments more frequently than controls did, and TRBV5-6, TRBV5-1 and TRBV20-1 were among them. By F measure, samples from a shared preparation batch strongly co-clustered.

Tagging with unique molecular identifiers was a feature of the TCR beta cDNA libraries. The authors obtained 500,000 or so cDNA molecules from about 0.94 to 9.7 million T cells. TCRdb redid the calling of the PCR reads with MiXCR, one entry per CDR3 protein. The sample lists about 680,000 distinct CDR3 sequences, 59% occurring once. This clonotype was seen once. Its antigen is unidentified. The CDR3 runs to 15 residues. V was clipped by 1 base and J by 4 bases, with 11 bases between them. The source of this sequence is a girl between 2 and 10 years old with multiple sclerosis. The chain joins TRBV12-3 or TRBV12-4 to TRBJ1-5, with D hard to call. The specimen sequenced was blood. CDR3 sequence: CASSLGSVGNQPQHF. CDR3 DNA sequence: TGTGCCAGCAGTTTAGGGTCGGTGGGGAATCAGCCCCAGCATTTT.